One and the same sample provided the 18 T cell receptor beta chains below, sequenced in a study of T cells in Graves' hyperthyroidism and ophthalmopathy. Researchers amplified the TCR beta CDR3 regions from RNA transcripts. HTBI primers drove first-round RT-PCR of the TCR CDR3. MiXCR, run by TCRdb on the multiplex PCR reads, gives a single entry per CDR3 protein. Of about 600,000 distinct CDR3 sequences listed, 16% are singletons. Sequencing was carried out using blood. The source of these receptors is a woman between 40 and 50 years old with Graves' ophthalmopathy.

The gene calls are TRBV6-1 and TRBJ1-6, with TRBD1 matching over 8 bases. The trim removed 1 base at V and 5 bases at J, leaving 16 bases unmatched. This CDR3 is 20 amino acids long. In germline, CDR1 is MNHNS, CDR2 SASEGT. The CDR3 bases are TGTGCCAGCAGTGAAGACTGGGTCCTTTTGCAGGGGGCCCATAATTCACCCCTCCACTTT. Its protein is CASSEDWVLLQGAHNSPLHF.

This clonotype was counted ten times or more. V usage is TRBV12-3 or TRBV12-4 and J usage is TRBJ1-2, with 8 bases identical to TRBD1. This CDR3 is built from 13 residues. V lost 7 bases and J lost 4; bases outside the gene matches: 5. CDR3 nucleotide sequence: TGTGCCAGCACATTAGGACAGGGCTATGGCTACACCTTC. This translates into CASTLGQGYGYTF.

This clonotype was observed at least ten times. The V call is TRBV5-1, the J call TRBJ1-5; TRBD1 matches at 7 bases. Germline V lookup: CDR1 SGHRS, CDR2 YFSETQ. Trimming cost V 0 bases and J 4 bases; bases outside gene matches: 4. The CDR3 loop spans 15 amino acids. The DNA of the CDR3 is TGCGCCAGCAGCTTGGGACAGGGCCTTAATCAGCCCCAGCATTTT. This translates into CASSLGQGLNQPQHF.

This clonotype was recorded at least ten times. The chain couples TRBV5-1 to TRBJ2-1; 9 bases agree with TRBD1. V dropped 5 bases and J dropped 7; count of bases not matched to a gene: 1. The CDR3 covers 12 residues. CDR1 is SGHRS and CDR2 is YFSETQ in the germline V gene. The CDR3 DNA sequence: TGCGCCAGCAGTGACAGGGGGAATGAGCAGTTCTTC. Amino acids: CASSDRGNEQFF.

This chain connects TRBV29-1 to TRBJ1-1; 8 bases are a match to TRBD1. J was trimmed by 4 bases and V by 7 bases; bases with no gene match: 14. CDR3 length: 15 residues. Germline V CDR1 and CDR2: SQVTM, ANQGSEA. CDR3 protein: CSAQGGQGYLTEAFF. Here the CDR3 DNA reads TGCAGCGCCCAAGGTGGACAGGGCTATCTCACTGAAGCTTTCTTT.

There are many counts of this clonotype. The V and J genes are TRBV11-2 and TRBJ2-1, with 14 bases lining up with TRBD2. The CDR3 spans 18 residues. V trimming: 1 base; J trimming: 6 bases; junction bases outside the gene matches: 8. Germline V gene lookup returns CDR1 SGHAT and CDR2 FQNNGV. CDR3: CASSLVGGGTSGSNEQFF. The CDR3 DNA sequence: TGTGCCAGCAGCTTAGTAGGGGGGGGGACTAGCGGGAGCAATGAGCAGTTCTTC.

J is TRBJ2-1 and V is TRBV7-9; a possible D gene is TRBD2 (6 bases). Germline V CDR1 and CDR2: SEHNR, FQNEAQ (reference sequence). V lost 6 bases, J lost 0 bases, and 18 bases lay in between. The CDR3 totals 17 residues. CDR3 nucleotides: TGTGCCAGCAGTTCGACAGCACTGACTAGCTCCTACAATGAGCAGTTCTTC. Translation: CASSSTALTSSYNEQFF.

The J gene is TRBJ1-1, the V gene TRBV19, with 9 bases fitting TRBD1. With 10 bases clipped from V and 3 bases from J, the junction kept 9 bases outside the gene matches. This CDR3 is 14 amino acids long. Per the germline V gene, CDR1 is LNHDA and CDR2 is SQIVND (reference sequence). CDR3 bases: TGTGCCATCAAGACCCGGGACAGGGACACTGAAGCTTTCTTT. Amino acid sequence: CAIKTRDRDTEAFF.

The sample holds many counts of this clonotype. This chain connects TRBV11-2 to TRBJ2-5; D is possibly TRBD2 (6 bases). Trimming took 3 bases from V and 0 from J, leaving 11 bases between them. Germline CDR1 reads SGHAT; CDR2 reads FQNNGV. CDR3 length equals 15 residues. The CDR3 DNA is TGTGCCAGCAGCTTTGGCGGGGCGAACCAAGAGACCCAGTACTTC. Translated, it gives CASSFGGANQETQYF. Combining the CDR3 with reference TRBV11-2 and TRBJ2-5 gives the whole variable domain EAGVAQSPRYKIIEKRQSVAFWCNPISGHATLYWYQQILGQGPKLLIQFQNNGVVDDSQLPKDRFSAERLKGVDSTLKIQPAKLEDSAVYLCASSFGGANQETQYFGPGTRLLVL.

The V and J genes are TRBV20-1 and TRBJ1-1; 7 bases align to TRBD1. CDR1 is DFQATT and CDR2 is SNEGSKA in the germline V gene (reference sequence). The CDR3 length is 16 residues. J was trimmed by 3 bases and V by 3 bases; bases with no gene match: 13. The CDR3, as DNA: TGCAGTGCTAGGGGGGGGAAGGGGGCCACGGACACTGAAGCTTTCTTT. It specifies CSARGGKGATDTEAFF.

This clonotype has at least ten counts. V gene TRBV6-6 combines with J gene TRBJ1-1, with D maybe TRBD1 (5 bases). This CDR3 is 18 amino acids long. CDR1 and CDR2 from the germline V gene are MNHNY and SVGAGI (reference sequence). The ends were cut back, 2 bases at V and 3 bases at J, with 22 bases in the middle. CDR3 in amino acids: CASSYEVALLGGDTEAFF. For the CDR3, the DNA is TGTGCCAGCAGTTACGAGGTGGCTCTCTTAGGAGGGGACACTGAAGCTTTCTTT.

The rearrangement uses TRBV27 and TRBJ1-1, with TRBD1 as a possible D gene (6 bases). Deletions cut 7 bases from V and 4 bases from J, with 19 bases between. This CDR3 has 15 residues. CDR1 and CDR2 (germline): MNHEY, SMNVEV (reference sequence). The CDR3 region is CASNRGGGAGTEAFF. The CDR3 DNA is TGTGCCAGCAACCGGGGGGGGGGCGCAGGCACTGAAGCTTTCTTT.

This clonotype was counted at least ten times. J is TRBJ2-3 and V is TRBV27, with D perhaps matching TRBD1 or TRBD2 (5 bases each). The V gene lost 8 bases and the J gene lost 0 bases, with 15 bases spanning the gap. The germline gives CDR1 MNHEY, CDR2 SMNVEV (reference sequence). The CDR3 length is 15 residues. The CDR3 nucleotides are TGTGCCAGCTCACCGGGGACGGTGAGCACAGATACGCAGTATTTT. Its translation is CASSPGTVSTDTQYF.

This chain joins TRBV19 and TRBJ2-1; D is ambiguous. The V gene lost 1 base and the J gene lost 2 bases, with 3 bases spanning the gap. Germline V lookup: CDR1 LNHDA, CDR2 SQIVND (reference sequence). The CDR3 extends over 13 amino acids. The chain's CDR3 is CASSIGTYNEQFF. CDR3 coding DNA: TGTGCCAGTAGTATAGGGACCTACAATGAGCAGTTCTTC.

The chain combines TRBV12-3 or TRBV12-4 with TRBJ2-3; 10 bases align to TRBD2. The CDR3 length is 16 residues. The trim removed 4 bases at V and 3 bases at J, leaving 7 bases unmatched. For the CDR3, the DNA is TGTGCCAGCAGTTCCAGCGGGAGGGCCAAGACAGATACGCAGTATTTT. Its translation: CASSSSGRAKTDTQYF.

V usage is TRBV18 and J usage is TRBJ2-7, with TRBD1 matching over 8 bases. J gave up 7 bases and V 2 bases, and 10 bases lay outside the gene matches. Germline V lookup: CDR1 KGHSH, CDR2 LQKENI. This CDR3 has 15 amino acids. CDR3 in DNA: TGTGCCAGCTCACCATCATACAGGGGGGACAATGAGCAGTACTTC. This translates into CASSPSYRGDNEQYF.

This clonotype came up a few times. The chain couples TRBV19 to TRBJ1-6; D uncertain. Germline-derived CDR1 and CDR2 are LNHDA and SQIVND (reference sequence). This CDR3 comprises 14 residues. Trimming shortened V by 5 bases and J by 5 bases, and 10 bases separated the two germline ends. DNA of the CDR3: TGTGCCAGTAGTCTGGAGGCCGATAATTCACCCCTCCACTTT. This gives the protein CASSLEADNSPLHF.

The CDR3 protein is CASSQGLARGDTDTQYF. CDR3 DNA: TGTGCCAGCAGCCAGGGACTAGCGAGGGGCGACACAGATACGCAGTATTTT. The J gene is TRBJ2-3, the V gene TRBV5-4, with TRBD2 matching over 10 bases. The CDR3 runs to 17 residues. Per the germline V gene, CDR1 is SGHNT and CDR2 is YYREEE (reference sequence). V gave up 4 bases and J gave up 2 bases; unmatched junction bases: 10.